The 6 T cell receptor beta chains below all came from one sample that was sequenced in a study of blood T cell repertoires in COVID-19. Data came from immunoSEQ multiplex PCR; TCRdb stores just in-frame clones and leaves some out. The table records roughly 200,000 clones, approximately 82% of them present only once. The source material was peripheral blood. The receptors come from a man aged 40-49 years with active or convalescent COVID-19.

The CDR3 region is CASTKNTGGHGYTF. The CDR3 coding sequence is TGTGCCTCCACGAAAAACACAGGGGGCCATGGCTACACCTTC. V and J are TRBV30 and TRBJ1-2; the match to TRBD1 covers 9 bases. CDR1 and CDR2 (germline): GTSNPN, SVGIG (reference sequence). The CDR3 spans 14 residues. The V segment lost 7 bases and the J segment 6 bases; nucleotides outside the gene matches: 12. Combining the CDR3 with reference TRBV30 and TRBJ1-2 gives the whole variable domain SQTIHQWPATLVQPVGSPLSLECTVEGTSNPNLYWYRQAAGRGLQLLFYSVGIGQISSEVPQNLSASRPQDRQFILSSKKLLLSDSGFYLCASTKNTGGHGYTFGSGTRLTVV.

The rearrangement links TRBV27 to TRBJ1-2; D might be TRBD1 (5 bases). This CDR3 is built from 14 residues. CDR1 is MNHEY, CDR2 SMNVEV, per germline (reference sequence). Deletions cut 6 bases from V and 3 bases from J, with 14 bases between. The CDR3 DNA is TGTGCCAGCAGGGAATTCGGGGGATACTATGGCTACACCTTC. Translated: CASREFGGYYGYTF.

The chain links TRBV5-4 to TRBJ2-1; 10 bases map to TRBD1. CDR3 length equals 15 residues. Germline loops: CDR1 SGHNT, CDR2 YYREEE (reference sequence). The V and J ends lost 4 bases and 7 bases, in that order; junction bases with no gene match: 8. CDR3 sequence: CASSLTRDRGNEQFF. Here the CDR3 DNA reads TGTGCCAGCAGCCTTACCCGGGACAGGGGAAATGAGCAGTTCTTC.

V and J are TRBV20-1 and TRBJ2-7; D gene uncertain. Trimming removed 7 bases at V and 5 bases at J, with 6 bases between. Germline V gene sequence: CDR1 DFQATT, CDR2 SNEGSKA (reference sequence). The CDR3 totals 9 residues. In DNA form, the CDR3 reads TGCAGTGTCGGAGACGAGCAGTACTTC. This gives the protein CSVGDEQYF.

This chain connects TRBV4-1 to TRBJ1-2; D is ambiguous. Trimming pared 0 bases from V and 3 bases from J, leaving 11 bases between. Germline CDR1 reads MGHRA; CDR2 reads YSYEKL. The CDR3 is made up of 15 amino acids. The DNA of the CDR3 is TGCGCCAGCAGCCAAGAGAGAGGGAGGGACTATGGCTACACCTTC. Its translation is CASSQERGRDYGYTF.

J is TRBJ1-2 and V is TRBV10-3; 7 bases are shared with TRBD1. The length of the CDR3 is 13 residues. Germline CDR1 is ENHRY and CDR2 is SYGVKD. V lost 6 bases, J lost 6 bases, and 7 bases stayed unmatched. Here the CDR3 reads CAIRQTGLDGYTF. The CDR3, as DNA: TGTGCCATCAGACAGACAGGGCTTGATGGCTACACCTTC.